This is a list of T cell receptor beta chains from one sample in a study of T cell changes during pregnancy in multiple sclerosis. TCRdb keeps only in-frame clones here, not all; method: immunoSEQ multiplex PCR. The table shows roughly 48,000 clones, with approximately 95% occurring only once. The specimen comprised CD4+ T cells from peripheral blood mononuclear cells, sampled in the first trimester of pregnancy. The source of these receptors is a female donor with multiple sclerosis, enrolled in a pregnancy study. CDR3s include the opening cysteine and the closing phenylalanine or tryptophan. D genes are given only for firm matches. Size is stated for part of the rows, as once, few or many counts, or as a class when the clone is expanded.

-,TRBD2,TRBV6-1,TRBJ2-7,CASSERGETSGGSEQYF,TGTGCCAGCAGTGAAAGGGGCGAGACTAGCGGGGGATCCGAGCAGTACTTC
-,-,TRBV14,TRBJ2-7,CASSRFQTEASEQYF,TGTGCCAGCAGCCGTTTCCAGACGGAGGCCTCCGAGCAGTACTTC
-,-,TRBV11-2,TRBJ2-7,CASSLMAGKGEQYF,TGTGCCAGCAGCTTAATGGCGGGAAAGGGAGAGCAGTACTTC
-,-,TRBV19,TRBJ1-4,CASKKGVAPNEKLFF,TGTGCCAGTAAGAAGGGGGTGGCCCCTAATGAAAAACTGTTTTTT
once,-,TRBV6-1,TRBJ1-4,CASSVFGRGHATNEKLFF,TGTGCCAGCAGTGTTTTCGGCAGGGGACACGCAACTAATGAAAAACTGTTTTTT
-,-,TRBV4-1,TRBJ1-4,CASSQDFSNEKLFF,TGCGCCAGCAGCCAAGATTTTAGTAATGAAAAACTGTTTTTT
-,-,TRBV5-8,TRBJ1-1,CASSFQGLNTEAFF,TGTGCCAGCAGCTTCCAGGGCCTGAACACTGAAGCTTTCTTT
-,-,TRBV29-1,TRBJ2-7,CSVGLGGEAQYF,TGCAGCGTTGGACTAGGGGGGGAAGCTCAGTACTTC
-,TRBD1,TRBV10-3,TRBJ2-1,CAIRYTGGHEQFF,TGTGCCATCAGATATACAGGGGGCCATGAGCAGTTCTTC
many,-,TRBV12-2,TRBJ2-1,CASRPRTSAHNEQFF,TGTGCAAGTCGCCCACGGACTAGCGCCCACAATGAGCAGTTCTTC
-,-,TRBV7-9,TRBJ2-3,CASSLGTPSTDTQYF,TGTGCCAGCAGCCTAGGGACACCTAGCACAGATACGCAGTATTTT
-,TRBD1,TRBV7-8,TRBJ1-3,CASSPTGAPGNTIYF,TGTGCCAGCAGCCCCACAGGGGCACCGGGAAACACCATATATTTT
-,-,TRBV2,TRBJ1-6,CASTLDGGENSPLHF,TGTGCCAGCACATTGGACGGGGGAGAAAATTCACCCCTCCACTTT
-,TRBD1,TRBV5-1,TRBJ2-5,CASSLEVGTGKETQYF,TGCGCCAGCAGCTTGGAAGTGGGGACAGGGAAAGAGACCCAGTACTTC
-,-,TRBV18,TRBJ2-1,CASSPWSYNEQFF,TGTGCCAGCTCACCCTGGAGCTACAATGAGCAGTTCTTC
-,TRBD1,TRBV6-5,TRBJ1-1,CASWDRGYTEAFF,TGTGCCTCCTGGGACAGGGGTTACACTGAAGCTTTCTTT
few,TRBD1,TRBV2,TRBJ1-6,CASNLDRGTDNSPLHF,TGTGCCAGCAACCTCGACAGGGGGACGGATAATTCACCCCTCCACTTT
-,TRBD1,TRBV19,TRBJ1-1,CASSIGTGGGYTEAFF,TGTGCCAGTAGTATCGGGACAGGGGGCGGGTACACTGAAGCTTTCTTT
-,-,TRBV6-6,TRBJ1-1,CASTPLGGAGEAFF,TGTGCCAGCACCCCTCTGGGGGGTGCCGGTGAAGCTTTCTTT
-,-,TRBV29-1,TRBJ2-3,CSVEGLSNTDTQYF,TGCAGCGTCGAGGGACTCTCGAACACAGATACGCAGTATTTT
once,TRBD1,TRBV7-8,TRBJ1-4,CASSRGTGDEKLFF,TGTGCCAGCTCCAGGGGGACAGGAGATGAAAAACTGTTTTTT
-,-,TRBV4-2,TRBJ1-5,CASSPRGGGNQPQHF,TGTGCCAGCAGCCCCCGGGGTGGGGGCAATCAGCCCCAGCATTTT
-,TRBD1,TRBV23-1,TRBJ1-4,CASLDRGRPSTNEKLFF,TGCGCCAGCCTGGACAGGGGCCGTCCCTCAACTAATGAAAAACTGTTTTTT
-,-,TRBV5-6,TRBJ1-2,CASSLAGGYGYTF,TGTGCCAGCAGCTTGGCGGGGGGCTATGGCTACACCTTC
-,-,TRBV28,TRBJ2-1,CASSPPQGWNEQFF,TGTGCCAGCAGTCCCCCCCAGGGATGGAATGAGCAGTTCTTC
-,TRBD2,TRBV19,TRBJ2-7,CASSAGPAGDPYEQYF,TGTGCCAGTTCCGCCGGGCCAGCGGGGGACCCCTACGAGCAGTACTTC